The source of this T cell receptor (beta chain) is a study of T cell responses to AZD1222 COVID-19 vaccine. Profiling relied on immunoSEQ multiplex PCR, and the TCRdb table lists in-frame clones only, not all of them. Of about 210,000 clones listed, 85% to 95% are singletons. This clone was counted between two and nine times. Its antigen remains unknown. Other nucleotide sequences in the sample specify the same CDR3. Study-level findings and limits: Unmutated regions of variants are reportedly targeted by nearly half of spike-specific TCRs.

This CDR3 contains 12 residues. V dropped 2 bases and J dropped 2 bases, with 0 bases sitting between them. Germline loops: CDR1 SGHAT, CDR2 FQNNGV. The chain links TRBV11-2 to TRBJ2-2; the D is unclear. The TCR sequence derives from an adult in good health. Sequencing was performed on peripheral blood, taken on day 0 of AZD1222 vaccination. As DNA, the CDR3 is TGTGCCAGCAGCTTAAACACCGGGGAGCTGTTTTTT. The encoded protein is CASSLNTGELFF.